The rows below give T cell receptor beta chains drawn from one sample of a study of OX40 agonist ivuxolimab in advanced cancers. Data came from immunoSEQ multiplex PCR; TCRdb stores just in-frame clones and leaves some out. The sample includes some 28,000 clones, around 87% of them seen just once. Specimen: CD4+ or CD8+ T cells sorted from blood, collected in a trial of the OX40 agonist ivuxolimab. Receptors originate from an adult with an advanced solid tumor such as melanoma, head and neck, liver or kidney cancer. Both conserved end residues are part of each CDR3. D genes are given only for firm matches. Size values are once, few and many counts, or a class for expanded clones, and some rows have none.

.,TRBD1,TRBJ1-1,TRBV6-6,CASSDSGGESTEAFF,TGTGCCAGCTCCGATTCAGGGGGCGAGAGCACTGAAGCTTTCTTT
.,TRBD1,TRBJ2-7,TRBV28,CASSKYRDRGPYEQYF,TGTGCCAGCAGTAAATACCGGGACAGGGGGCCCTACGAGCAGTACTTC
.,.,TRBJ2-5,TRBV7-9,CASGSGKLQETQYF,TGTGCCAGCGGTAGCGGCAAGCTCCAAGAGACCCAGTACTTC
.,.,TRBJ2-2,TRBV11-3,CASSSPLNTGELFF,TGTGCCAGCAGCTCACCCCTCAACACCGGGGAGCTGTTTTTT
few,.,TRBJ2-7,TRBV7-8,CASSITGGLGYEQYF,TGTGCCAGCAGCATTACGGGGGGCCTGGGTTACGAGCAGTACTTC
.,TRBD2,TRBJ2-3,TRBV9,CASSVSLAGGLSTDTQYF,TGTGCCAGCAGCGTATCACTAGCGGGGGGGCTTAGCACAGATACGCAGTATTTT
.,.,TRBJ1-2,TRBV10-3,CAISDSRNGYTF,TGTGCCATCAGTGACTCCAGAAATGGCTACACCTTC
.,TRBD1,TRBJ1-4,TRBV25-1,CASSRQGAFEKLFF,TGTGCCAGCAGTCGACAGGGGGCGTTTGAAAAACTGTTTTTT
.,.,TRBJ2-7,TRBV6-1,CASSRLDEYEQYF,TGTGCCAGCAGTCGGTTAGACGAATACGAGCAGTACTTC
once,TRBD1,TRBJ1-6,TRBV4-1,CASSQEQGAVNSPLHF,TGCGCCAGCAGCCAAGAGCAGGGGGCCGTAAATTCACCCCTCCACTTT
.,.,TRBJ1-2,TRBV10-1,CASSSGLGASGYTF,TGCGCCAGCAGCTCGGGACTGGGGGCCTCTGGCTACACCTTC
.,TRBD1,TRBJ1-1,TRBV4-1,CASRPDRGNTEAFF,TGCGCCAGCAGGCCGGACAGGGGGAACACTGAAGCTTTCTTT
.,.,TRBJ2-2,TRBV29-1,CSVVKLSTGELFF,TGCAGCGTTGTAAAACTATCCACCGGGGAGCTGTTTTTT
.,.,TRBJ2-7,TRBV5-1,CASSLALMGGPREQYF,TGCGCCAGCAGCTTGGCCTTGATGGGGGGGCCGAGGGAGCAGTACTTC
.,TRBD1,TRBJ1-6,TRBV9,CASSVADRVGSPLHF,TGTGCCAGCAGCGTAGCTGACAGGGTTGGTTCACCCCTCCACTTT
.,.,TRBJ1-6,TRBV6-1,CASSEGTAFYNSPLHF,TGTGCCAGCAGTGAAGGGACAGCTTTTTATAATTCACCCCTCCACTTT
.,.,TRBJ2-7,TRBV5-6,CASSPGTLTYEQYF,TGTGCCAGCAGCCCCGGGACACTGACCTACGAGCAGTACTTC
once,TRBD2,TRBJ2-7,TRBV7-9,CASSPWTSGDEQYF,TGTGCCAGCAGCCCTTGGACTAGCGGGGACGAGCAGTACTTC
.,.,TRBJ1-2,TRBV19,CASSIEVGAFYGYTF,TGTGCCAGTAGTATAGAGGTGGGGGCCTTCTATGGCTACACCTTC
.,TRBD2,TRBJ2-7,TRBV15,CATSRDKGLASSYEQYF,TGTGCCACCAGCAGAGATAAGGGACTAGCGAGCTCCTACGAGCAGTACTTC
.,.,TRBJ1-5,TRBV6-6,CASSSGTSNQPQHF,TGTGCCAGCAGTTCCGGGACTAGCAATCAGCCCCAGCATTTT
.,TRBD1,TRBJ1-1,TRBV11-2,CASSPRDRVIMNTEAFF,TGTGCCAGCAGCCCCCGGGACAGGGTGATTATGAACACTGAAGCTTTCTTT
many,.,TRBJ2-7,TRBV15,CATSRGAPYEQYF,TGTGCCACCAGCAGAGGTGCACCCTACGAGCAGTACTTC
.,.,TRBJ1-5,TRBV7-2,CASSLTGVQPQHF,TGTGCCAGCAGCTTGACGGGGGTCCAGCCCCAGCATTTT
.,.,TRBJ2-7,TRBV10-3,CAAGLNPYEQYF,TGTGCCGCAGGACTGAACCCCTACGAGCAGTACTTC
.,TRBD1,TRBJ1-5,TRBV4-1,CASSLDRENQPQHF,TGCGCCAGCAGCCTGGACAGGGAGAATCAGCCCCAGCATTTT
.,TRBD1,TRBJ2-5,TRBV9,CASSPGQGAYETQYF,TGTGCCAGCAGCCCCGGTCAGGGGGCTTACGAGACCCAGTACTTC
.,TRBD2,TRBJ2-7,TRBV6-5,CASSYSAGGFVYEQYF,TGTGCCAGCAGTTACTCGGCGGGGGGGTTTGTCTACGAGCAGTACTTC
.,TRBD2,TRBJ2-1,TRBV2,CASSVLAGGRNEQFF,TGTGCCAGCAGCGTACTAGCGGGGGGCCGCAATGAGCAGTTCTTC
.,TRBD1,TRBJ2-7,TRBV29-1,CSIQGANALYEQYF,TGCAGCATACAGGGGGCGAATGCCCTCTACGAGCAGTACTTC
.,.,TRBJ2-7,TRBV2,CASSGGLPYEQYF,TGTGCCAGCAGTGGGGGATTACCCTACGAGCAGTACTTC
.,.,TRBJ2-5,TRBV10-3,CAISEQGQGLQETQYF,TGTGCCATCAGTGAACAAGGGCAGGGCCTTCAAGAGACCCAGTACTTC
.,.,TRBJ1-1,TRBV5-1,CASSPDSQNTEAFF,TGCGCCAGCAGCCCCGACAGCCAGAACACTGAAGCTTTCTTT
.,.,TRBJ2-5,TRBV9,CASSERFGVTTQYF,TGTGCCAGCAGCGAGCGGTTTGGGGTTACTACCCAGTACTTC
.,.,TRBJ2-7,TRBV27,CASSNPEEQYF,TGTGCCAGCAGTAACCCTGAGGAGCAGTACTTC
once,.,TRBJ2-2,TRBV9,CASQGMSGELFF,TGTGCCAGCCAAGGGATGAGCGGGGAGCTGTTTTTT
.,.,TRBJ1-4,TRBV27,CASDREPLEKLFF,TGTGCCAGTGATCGGGAGCCGTTGGAAAAACTGTTTTTT
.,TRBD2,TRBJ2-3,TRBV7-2,CASSSRAGGLDTQYF,TGTGCCAGCAGCTCCCGAGCCGGGGGGTTAGATACGCAGTATTTT
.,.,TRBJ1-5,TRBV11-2,CASSLAAGREPQHF,TGTGCCAGCAGCCTAGCAGCGGGACGTGAACCCCAGCATTTT
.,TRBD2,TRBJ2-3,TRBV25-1,CASSGTSGGSWDTQYF,TGTGCCAGCAGTGGGACTAGCGGGGGGTCATGGGATACGCAGTATTTT
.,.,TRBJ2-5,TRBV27,CASSPNLGSKETQYF,TGTGCCAGCAGTCCAAACCTCGGTTCCAAAGAGACCCAGTACTTC
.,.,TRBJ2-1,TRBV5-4,CASSLEGTNEQFF,TGTGCCAGCAGCTTGGAAGGGACCAATGAGCAGTTCTTC
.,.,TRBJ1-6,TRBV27,CASSSLGGGTPLHF,TGTGCCAGCAGCTCCTTGGGAGGGGGGACACCCCTCCACTTT
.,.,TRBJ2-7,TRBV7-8,CASSPPGGSSYEQYF,TGTGCCAGCAGCCCCCCCGGGGGTAGCTCCTACGAGCAGTACTTC
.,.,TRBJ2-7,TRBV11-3,CASSLRGSGTYEQYF,TGTGCCAGCAGCTTAAGAGGCAGCGGTACCTACGAGCAGTACTTC
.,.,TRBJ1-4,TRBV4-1,CASSQDLLGDLVATNEKLFF,TGCGCCAGCAGCCAAGATCTTCTAGGGGACCTGGTTGCAACTAATGAAAAACTGTTTTTT
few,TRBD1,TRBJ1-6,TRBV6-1,CASSEVQGGSPLHF,TGTGCCAGCAGTGAGGTCCAGGGGGGTTCACCCCTCCACTTT
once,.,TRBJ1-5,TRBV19,CASSIDRGVYQPQHF,TGTGCCAGTAGTATAGATCGAGGGGTCTATCAGCCCCAGCATTTT
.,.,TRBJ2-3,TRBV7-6,CASSLVGDTQYF,TGTGCCAGCAGCTTAGTTGGAGATACGCAGTATTTT
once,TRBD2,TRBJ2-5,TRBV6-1,CAIIWEGSAETQYF,TGTGCCATAATATGGGAGGGGTCCGCGGAGACCCAGTACTTC
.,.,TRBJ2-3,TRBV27,CASSSSGSADTQYF,TGTGCCAGCAGTTCATCGGGTTCTGCAGATACGCAGTATTTT
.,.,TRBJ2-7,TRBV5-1,CASYPGTSPYEQYF,TGCGCCAGCTATCCCGGGACTTCACCCTACGAGCAGTACTTC
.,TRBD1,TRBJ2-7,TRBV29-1,CSARGRGPDAYEQYF,TGCAGCGCCCGGGGAAGGGGGCCGGACGCCTACGAGCAGTACTTC
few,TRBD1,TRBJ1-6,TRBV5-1,CASSVREQGAYNSPLHF,TGCGCCAGCAGCGTGAGGGAACAGGGGGCTTACAATTCACCCCTCCACTTT
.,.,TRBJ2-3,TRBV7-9,CASSRTDSTDTQYF,TGTGCCAGCAGTAGGACAGATAGCACAGATACGCAGTATTTT
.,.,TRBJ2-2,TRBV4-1,CASSPLRDVNTGELFF,TGCGCCAGCAGCCCTCTCCGGGACGTGAACACCGGGGAGCTGTTTTTT
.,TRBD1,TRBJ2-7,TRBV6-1,CASGQTGTLGYEQYF,TGTGCCAGCGGCCAGACAGGGACATTAGGTTACGAGCAGTACTTC
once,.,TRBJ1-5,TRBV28,CASSSTVHSNQPQHF,TGTGCCAGCAGTTCGACAGTCCATAGCAATCAGCCCCAGCATTTT
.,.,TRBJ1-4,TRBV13,CASSTRGDQIEKLFF,TGTGCCAGCAGCACACGAGGAGACCAAATCGAAAAACTGTTTTTT